Presented here are 28 T cell receptor beta chains from one specimen sequenced in a study of T cell responses to AZD1222 COVID-19 vaccine. Assay: immunoSEQ multiplex PCR; the TCRdb copy retains only in-frame clones and omits some. The sample consists of about 78,000 clones, 90% of them appearing once. Here the sequenced sample was peripheral blood, taken 28 days after the second AZD1222 dose. The receptors were gathered from an adult who received the AZD1222 COVID-19 vaccine.

The J gene is TRBJ1-6, the V gene TRBV11-3; D unresolved. This CDR3 has 12 amino acids. CDR1 and CDR2 (germline): SGHNT, YENEEA. V lost 0 bases, J lost 7 bases, and 1 base lay in between. CDR3: CASSLENSPLHF. CDR3 sequence (DNA): TGTGCCAGCAGCTTAGAAAATTCACCCCTCCACTTT. The entire variable domain, with the rest obtained from reference TRBV11-3 and TRBJ1-6, is as follows: EAGVVQSPRYKIIEKKQPVAFWCNPISGHNTLYWYLQNLGQGPELLIRYENEEAVDDSQLPKDRFSAERLKGVDSTLKIQPAELGDSAVYLCASSLENSPLHFGNGTRLTVT.

In its sample, this clone was seen once. The chain carries TRBV6-5 and TRBJ1-5; D ambiguous. The CDR3 covers 13 residues. The V gene's germline CDR1 is MNHEY and CDR2 SVGAGI. Trimming took 6 bases from V and 4 from J, leaving 10 bases between them. The CDR3 is CASRRRENQPQHF. CDR3 DNA: TGTGCCAGCAGGAGAAGGGAGAATCAGCCCCAGCATTTT.

The rearrangement uses TRBV5-4 and TRBJ1-3; D might be TRBD1 (6 bases). V was pared by 4 bases and J by 4 bases, with 15 bases between. This CDR3 spans 15 amino acids. Germline V gene data show CDR1 as SGHNT and CDR2 as YYREEE (reference sequence). In nucleotides, the CDR3 is TGTGCCAGCAGCCCCAATGGGGGGCCAGGAAACACCATATATTTT. As protein: CASSPNGGPGNTIYF.

The chain is built from TRBV5-1 and TRBJ2-1, with D perhaps TRBD1 or TRBD2 (5 bases each). Germline V gene lookup returns CDR1 SGHRS and CDR2 YFSETQ. The CDR3 totals 18 residues. Trimming took 1 base from V and 9 from J, leaving 26 bases between them. CDR3 bases: TGCGCCAGCAGCTTGATTGGGGTTGGGGACGGGCCTTCATCTGAGCAGTTCTTC. It yields the protein CASSLIGVGDGPSSEQFF. The whole variable domain, filled in from reference TRBV5-1 and TRBJ2-1, reads KAGVTQTPRYLIKTRGQQVTLSCSPISGHRSVSWYQQTPGQGLQFLFEYFSETQRNKGNFPGRFSGRQFSNSRSEMNVSTLELGDSALYLCASSLIGVGDGPSSEQFFGPGTRLTVL.

V gene TRBV12-3 or TRBV12-4 combines with J gene TRBJ1-3, with D uncertain. Deletions cut 2 bases from V and 2 bases from J, with 4 bases between. There are 13 residues in the CDR3. CDR3 DNA: TGTGCCAGCAGTTTAAGGCCTGGAAACACCATATATTTT. Translation: CASSLRPGNTIYF.

The chain uses TRBV6-1 and TRBJ2-2, with 13 bases lining up with TRBD2. J was trimmed by 0 bases and V by 0 bases; bases with no gene match: 4. The CDR3 runs 19 residues. Germline CDR1 and CDR2: MNHNS and SASEGT. In nucleotides, the CDR3 is TGTGCCAGCAGTGAAGCGGGGACTAGCGGGACACCGAACACCGGGGAGCTGTTTTTT. The encoded protein is CASSEAGTSGTPNTGELFF.

The rearrangement links TRBV7-3 to TRBJ2-6; 7 bases fit TRBD2. V lost 4 bases, J lost 0 bases, and 6 bases stayed unmatched. This CDR3 is 17 amino acids long. Germline V gene data show CDR1 as SGHTA and CDR2 as FQGTGA. The CDR3 is CASSSGGRNSGANVLTF. The CDR3 nucleotides read TGTGCCAGCAGCTCGGGGGGTCGAAACTCTGGGGCCAACGTCCTGACTTTC.

The chain has TRBV6-2 or TRBV6-3 and TRBJ2-3, with 11 bases fitting TRBD2. Unmatched junction bases numbered 8, after V lost 6 bases and J lost 3 bases. This CDR3 spans 16 amino acids. Per the germline V gene, CDR1 is MNHEY and CDR2 is SVGEGT. The CDR3 DNA reads as TGTGCCAGCAGCCGCGTCCGACTAGCGGGGACAGATACGCAGTATTTT. Its translation: CASSRVRLAGTDTQYF.

The rearrangement joins TRBV9 to TRBJ2-2, with 10 bases fitting TRBD2. Trimming removed 4 bases from V and 5 bases from J; junction bases left unmatched: 8. This CDR3 is 16 amino acids long. The germline gives CDR1 SGDLS, CDR2 YYNGEE. The CDR3 region has the DNA TGTGCCAGCAGCTCCGTGCTAGCGGGAGTAACCGGGGAGCTGTTTTTT. Its translation is CASSSVLAGVTGELFF.

This chain joins TRBV7-8 and TRBJ1-5; 7 nucleotides line up with TRBD1. The V segment lost 5 bases and the J segment 6 bases; nucleotides outside the gene matches: 10. The CDR3 spans 15 residues. Germline CDR1 is SGHVS and CDR2 is FQNEAQ. CDR3 sequence reads: CASSLQRGRGQPQHF. CDR3 bases: TGTGCCAGCAGCCTTCAAAGGGGGCGCGGTCAGCCCCAGCATTTT.

DNA for the CDR3: TGTGCCAGCAGTGAAGCGGGTGGGAGGGGAGAGACCCAGTACTTC. As protein: CASSEAGGRGETQYF. The gene calls are TRBV6-1 and TRBJ2-5, with 7 bases identical to TRBD2. Germline CDR1 is MNHNS and CDR2 is SASEGT. The trim removed 0 bases at V and 4 bases at J, leaving 5 bases unmatched. This CDR3 contains 15 residues.

In DNA form, the CDR3 reads TGTGCCAGCAGCTTATTCTCGCGCCTCGCGAACACCGGGGAGCTGTTTTTT. It is translated as CASSLFSRLANTGELFF. The chain has TRBV7-6 and TRBJ2-2, with D uncertain. Germline lookup yields CDR1 SGHVS and CDR2 FNYEAQ. The CDR3 runs to 17 residues. Trimming pared 2 bases from V and 0 bases from J, leaving 13 bases between.

V gene TRBV6-1 combines with J gene TRBJ1-6; 9 nucleotides line up with TRBD1. The length of the CDR3 is 15 residues. After removal of 2 bases from V and 8 bases from J, the junction contained 4 bases not matched to a gene. Germline CDR1 MNHNS, CDR2 SASEGT. The CDR3, as DNA: TGTGCCAGCAGTGAAACCGGGACAGGGCATTCACCCCTCCACTTT. Its protein is CASSETGTGHSPLHF.

The chain uses TRBV14 and TRBJ2-2; D ambiguous. The ends were cut back, 2 bases at V and 5 bases at J, with 6 bases in the middle. The germline gives CDR1 SGHDN, CDR2 FVKESK. The CDR3 consists of 13 residues. CDR3 sequence (DNA): TGTGCCAGCAGCCAACTAGGGACCGGGGAGCTGTTTTTT. Its translation is CASSQLGTGELFF. Based on the CDR3 plus reference TRBV14 and TRBJ2-2, the full variable domain is EAGVTQFPSHSVIEKGQTVTLRCDPISGHDNLYWYRRVMGKEIKFLLHFVKESKQDESGMPNNRFLAERTGGTYSTLKVQPAELEDSGVYFCASSQLGTGELFFGEGSRLTVL.

Here the CDR3 reads CASISREGPKEKLFF. DNA of the CDR3: TGTGCCAGTATCAGCAGGGAGGGGCCGAAAGAAAAACTGTTTTTT. The rearrangement links TRBV19 to TRBJ1-4; TRBD1 is a possible D gene (5 bases). Germline V gene sequence: CDR1 LNHDA, CDR2 SQIVND (reference sequence). V lost 7 bases to trimming and J lost 8 bases, with 20 bases between them. The CDR3 has 15 amino acids.

The CDR3 spells CASSLGGRKNTEAFF. CDR3 bases: TGTGCCAGCAGCTTGGGGGGAAGGAAAAACACTGAAGCTTTCTTT. This chain links TRBV5-6 with TRBJ1-1; D gene uncertain. Germline V gene data show CDR1 as SGHDT and CDR2 as YYEEEE. Trimming stripped 0 bases from V and 2 bases from J, with 11 bases between. CDR3 length: 15 residues.

This chain connects TRBV10-2 to TRBJ2-2; no firm D call. Between the trimmed V and J ends, which lost 2 bases and 2 bases, there was a span of 0 bases. The CDR3 loop spans 12 amino acids. Germline-derived CDR1 and CDR2 are WSHSY and SAAADI. The CDR3 is CASSENTGELFF. As DNA, the CDR3 is TGCGCCAGCAGTGAGAACACCGGGGAGCTGTTTTTT.

This clone was observed once. The chain is built from TRBV6-5 and TRBJ2-5, with 10 bases matching TRBD2. The CDR3 is 15 residues long. V was clipped by 0 bases and J by 3 bases; unmatched bases: 1. CDR1 is MNHEY and CDR2 is SVGAGI in the germline V gene. The CDR3 here is CASSYSGTSEETQYF. In nucleotides, the CDR3 is TGTGCCAGCAGTTACTCGGGGACTAGCGAAGAGACCCAGTACTTC.

Turning to this clone: Other DNA sequences in this specimen translate into the identical CDR3. The V and J genes are TRBV5-1 and TRBJ1-1; D is unclear. In germline, CDR1 is SGHRS, CDR2 YFSETQ. V lost 0 bases to trimming and J lost 1 base, with 4 bases between them. CDR3 length equals 13 residues. CDR3 nucleotide sequence: TGCGCCAGCAGCTTGGGAGGGAACACTGAAGCTTTCTTT. Protein sequence: CASSLGGNTEAFF.

This chain joins TRBV4-1 and TRBJ2-3, with 9 bases aligning to TRBD2. V lost 7 bases to trimming and J lost 2 bases; unmatched junction nucleotides: 7. The CDR3 consists of 15 residues. CDR1 is MGHRA, CDR2 YSYEKL, per germline. The CDR3 DNA is TGCGCCAGCAAACCAAGCGGGGGGTCCACAGATACGCAGTATTTT. This codes for CASKPSGGSTDTQYF.

The chain uses TRBV28 and TRBJ1-3; D is undetermined. The CDR3 is 15 residues long. Trimming left V 4 bases short and J 5 bases short, with 15 bases between. Germline V gene data show CDR1 as MDHEN and CDR2 as SYDVKM. CDR3 nucleotide sequence: TGTGCCAGCAGTTCGGAGGAGAAACGGCGAAACACCATATATTTT. The encoded protein is CASSSEEKRRNTIYF.

The chain recombines TRBV27 with TRBJ1-1, with unresolved D. The germline gives CDR1 MNHEY, CDR2 SMNVEV (reference sequence). V gave up 4 bases and J gave up 0 bases, with 18 bases separating them. The CDR3 has 17 residues. The CDR3 sequence: CASSSSGRRALNTEAFF. The DNA of the CDR3 is TGTGCCAGCAGTTCATCGGGGAGAAGGGCACTGAACACTGAAGCTTTCTTT.

This chain links TRBV6-5 with TRBJ1-5; D unclear. CDR3 size: 12 residues. Between the trimmed V and J ends, which lost 6 bases and 5 bases, there was a span of 8 bases. CDR1 is MNHEY, CDR2 SVGAGI, per germline. The CDR3 protein is CASRAGYQPQHF. For the CDR3, the DNA is TGTGCCAGCAGAGCGGGGTATCAGCCCCAGCATTTT.

The chain carries TRBV7-3 and TRBJ2-6; no firm D call. The CDR3 is 16 amino acids. Trimming pared 2 bases from V and 0 bases from J, leaving 8 bases between. Per the germline V gene, CDR1 is SGHTA and CDR2 is FQGTGA. CDR3 sequence (DNA): TGTGCCAGCAGCTTATCTTCAGGCTCTGGGGCCAACGTCCTGACTTTC. Translation gives CASSLSSGSGANVLTF.

The rearrangement uses TRBV3-1 (or the pseudogene TRBV3-2) and TRBJ1-6; no firm D call. The CDR3 consists of 12 residues. In germline, CDR1 is LGHDT, CDR2 YNNKEL (reference sequence). With 4 bases removed from V and 14 bases from J, the gap between germline ends came to 12 bases. CDR3 DNA: TGTGCCAGCAGCCCTGCCTCGTTGTCCCTCCACTTT. Protein sequence: CASSPASLSLHF.

J is TRBJ2-7 and V is TRBV7-9; tentative D call: TRBD1 (5 bases). The CDR3 length is 14 residues. Between the trimmed V and J ends, which lost 0 bases and 7 bases, there was a span of 13 bases. Germline V gene sequence: CDR1 SEHNR, CDR2 FQNEAQ (reference sequence). The CDR3 reads CASSLAAGYGEQYF. The CDR3 nucleotides read TGTGCCAGCAGCTTAGCGGCAGGGTATGGGGAGCAGTACTTC.

Here the CDR3 reads CASSQEVSGKTQYF. In DNA, the CDR3 is TGCGCCAGCAGCCAAGAAGTCTCAGGGAAGACCCAGTACTTC. The chain is built from TRBV4-3 and TRBJ2-5, with TRBD1 as a possible D gene (5 bases). The CDR3 has 14 residues. Germline V CDR1 and CDR2: LGHNA, YSLEER. The V gene lost 0 bases and the J gene lost 6 bases, with 11 bases spanning the gap.

The CDR3 DNA sequence: TGCGCCAGCAGCTCACAGGGGACCTATGAAAAACTGTTTTTT. Amino acids: CASSSQGTYEKLFF. This sequence joins TRBV5-1 and TRBJ1-4; TRBD1 matches at 7 bases. The junction had 5 bases not matched to a gene; V was cut back by 3 bases and J by 6 bases. Germline loops: CDR1 SGHRS, CDR2 YFSETQ. The CDR3 length is 14 residues.